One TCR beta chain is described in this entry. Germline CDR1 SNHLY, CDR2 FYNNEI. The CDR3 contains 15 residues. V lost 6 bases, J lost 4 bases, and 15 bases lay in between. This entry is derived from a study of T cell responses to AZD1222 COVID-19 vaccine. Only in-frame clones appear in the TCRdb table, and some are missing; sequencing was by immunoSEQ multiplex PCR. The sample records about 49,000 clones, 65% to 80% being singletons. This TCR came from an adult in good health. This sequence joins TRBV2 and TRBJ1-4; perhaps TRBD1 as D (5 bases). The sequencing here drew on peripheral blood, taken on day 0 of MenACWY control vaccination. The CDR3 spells CASSRGRGNNEKLFF. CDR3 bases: TGTGCCAGCAGCCGGGGTCGGGGGAATAATGAAAAACTGTTTTTT. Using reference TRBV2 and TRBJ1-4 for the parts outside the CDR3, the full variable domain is EPEVTQTPSHQVTQMGQEVILRCVPISNHLYFYWYRQILGQKVEFLVSFYNNEISEKSEIFDDQFSVERPDGSNFTLKIRSTKLEDSAMYFCASSRGRGNNEKLFFGSGTQLSVL.